This T cell receptor (beta chain) was identified in a study of T cell repertoires in cytomegalovirus infection. CDR1 is SGHVS and CDR2 is FQNEAQ in the germline V gene. Trimming stripped 5 bases from V and 7 bases from J, with 14 bases between. This CDR3 has 13 residues. This clonotype was picked up many times. No antigen is known for it. TCRdb independently ran MiXCR on the reads; one entry per CDR3 protein. The table has approximately 990,000 distinct CDR3 sequences, 25% to 40% seen once; the top ten hold roughly 12%. The sequence derives from a human donor in good health (CMV status not recorded). Some clones in this sample may be carry-over from other donors' samples. Source: cultured CD8+ T cells from PBMCs, taken from culture after CMV antigen stimulation. This sequence joins TRBV7-8 and TRBJ1-2; tentatively, D is TRBD1 (5 bases). The CDR3 bases are TGTGCCAGCAGCCCCGACCGGGACCGTGGCTACACCTTC. Encoded protein: CASSPDRDRGYTF.